This T cell receptor beta chain was obtained from a study of neurological immune-mediated disorders (dated by TCRdb to 2018 to 2020). Describing the broader study: Peripheral blood TCR-beta repertoires from patients with HTLV-I-associated myelopathy (HAM/TSP), patients with multiple sclerosis, and healthy controls were compared in the study using UMI-based sequencing. Alongside PBMC samples, the set of some 97 TCR-beta libraries contained longitudinal samples, technical triplicates, and paired CD4+ and CD8+ T-cell subsets that had been sorted. The cohort comprised about 70 subjects: 14 HAM/TSP patients, 34 multiple sclerosis patients and some 20 healthy controls. Study-level results and caveats: No identical CDR3 amino acid sequences were shared among expanded clones across subjects, suggesting private TCR-beta repertoires in all groups. TCR clonal expansion was highest in HAM/TSP patients and lowest in MS patients, with MS patients falling below even healthy controls.

To synthesize cDNA, template-switch 5'RACE was performed with a primer carrying a 10-nucleotide random unique molecular identifier so that each TCR transcript was tagged. Over 160 million TCR-beta sequences, covering 15-18 subjects, were produced in each sequencing run. The RNeasy kit was used for extraction of total RNA. The KAPA Real-time Library Amplification kit was used to amplify TCR-beta VDJ regions with primers for the TCR constant region and the 5'RACE anchor. Sample indexes and Illumina adaptors were added in a first PCR, and a second PCR then increased library yield. After Ampure bead purification, the TCR product of roughly 650 bp was size-selected on a 2% E-gel SizeSelection system. Library quality was checked on a Bioanalyzer, concentration was measured with Qubit, and libraries were quantified with the Kapa Library Quantification kit before pooling. An Illumina HiSeq 2500 was used to sequence the libraries paired-end at 2 x 150 bp. To increase sequence diversity, roughly 24-32% phiX was spiked into each library pool. As for the authors' bioinformatics: Quality-filtered reads were processed with the UMI-based MiGEC pipeline, which removed over 90% of raw TCR sequences during error correction. IMGT germline references were used for alignment of VDJ genes, and clonotypes were defined by a unique CDR3 amino acid sequence together with V-J genes. Clonal expansion, Shannon diversity, and CDR3 relatedness (CalcPairwiseDistances, ClusterSamples) were evaluated with VDJtools, and phylogenetic trees were built with CLCbio workbench. A clone was classed as expanded if it had 8 or more unique UMIs, a cutoff based on coefficient-of-variation modelling across technical triplicates. TCRdb took the public reads, trimmed them with fastp at Q25, ran MiXCR for clone calling and kept in-frame beta chains. Rows matching on CDR3 protein sequence are summarized as one entry with the most common DNA and genes. These V and J calls derive from TCRdb rather than the authors' analysis. The sample data list tens of thousands of distinct CDR3 sequences, and over 9% of these were observed just once. The ten largest clones take up about 1.8% of the sample.

From the germline V gene, CDR1 is LGHNT and CDR2 is FRNRAP. The CDR3 holds 15 amino acids from the cysteine to the phenylalanine. The CDR3 DNA has 45 bases and is translated from base 1. The V end gives up 2 bases and the J end 4 bases, leaving 5 bases in the junction not matched to a gene. Blood bank volunteers in Maryland, USA served as the healthy controls. Libraries from unsorted PBMCs were made from 2 million PBMCs kept in RNAlater at -80 degrees C until RNA extraction. Peripheral blood was subjected to Ficoll-Hypaque density gradient centrifugation to isolate PBMCs, which were then cryopreserved in liquid nitrogen. The sample holds many counts of this clonotype. Its specific antigen is unknown. Base qualities are missing; no much larger clone stands one base away.

The sequence came from a man aged 35 to 55 in good health. Sequenced: PBMCs. Recombination connected TRBV12-5 to TRBJ1-2; 9 middle bases align to TRBD1. For the CDR3, the sequence is CASGLSTGGLYGYTF. The DNA is as follows: TGTGCTAGTGGTTTGAGTACAGGGGGCCTCTATGGCTACACCTTC.